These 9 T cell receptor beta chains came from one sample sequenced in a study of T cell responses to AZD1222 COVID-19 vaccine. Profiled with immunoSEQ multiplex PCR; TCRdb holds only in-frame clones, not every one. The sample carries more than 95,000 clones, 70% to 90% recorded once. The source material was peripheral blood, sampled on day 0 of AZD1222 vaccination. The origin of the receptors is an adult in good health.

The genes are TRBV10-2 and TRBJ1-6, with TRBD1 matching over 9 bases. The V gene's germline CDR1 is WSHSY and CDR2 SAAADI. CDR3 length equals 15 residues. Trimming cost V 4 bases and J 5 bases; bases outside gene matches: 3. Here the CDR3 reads CASSAGQGHNSPLHF. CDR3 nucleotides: TGCGCCAGCAGTGCGGGACAGGGCCATAATTCACCCCTCCACTTT.

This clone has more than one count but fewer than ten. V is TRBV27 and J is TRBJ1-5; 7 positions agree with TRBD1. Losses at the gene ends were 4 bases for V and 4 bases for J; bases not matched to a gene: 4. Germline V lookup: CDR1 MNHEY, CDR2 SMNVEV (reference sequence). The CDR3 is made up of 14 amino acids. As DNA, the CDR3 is TGTGCCAGCAGTTCGACGGACAGGAATCAGCCCCAGCATTTT. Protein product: CASSSTDRNQPQHF.

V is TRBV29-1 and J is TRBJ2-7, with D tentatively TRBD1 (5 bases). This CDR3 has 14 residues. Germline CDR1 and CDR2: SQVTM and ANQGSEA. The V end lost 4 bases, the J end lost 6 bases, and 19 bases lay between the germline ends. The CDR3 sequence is CSVAQQVSALEQYF. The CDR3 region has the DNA TGCAGCGTTGCGCAACAGGTTTCCGCTCTCGAGCAGTACTTC.

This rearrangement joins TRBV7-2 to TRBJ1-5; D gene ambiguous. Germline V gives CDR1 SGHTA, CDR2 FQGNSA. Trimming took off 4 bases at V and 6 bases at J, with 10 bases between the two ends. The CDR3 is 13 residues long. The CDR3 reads CASSYWTAQPQHF. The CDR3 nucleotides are TGTGCCAGCAGCTATTGGACTGCTCAGCCCCAGCATTTT.

The CDR3 region is CASSWGADTEAFF. In nucleotides, the CDR3 is TGTGCCAGCAGCTGGGGCGCCGACACTGAAGCTTTCTTT. This sequence joins TRBV7-3 and TRBJ1-1; maybe TRBD1 (5 bases). The CDR3 loop spans 13 amino acids. The V and J ends lost 4 bases and 3 bases respectively, with 9 bases between them. Germline V CDR1 and CDR2: SGHTA, FQGTGA. Combining the CDR3 with reference TRBV7-3 and TRBJ1-1 gives the whole variable domain GAGVSQTPSNKVTEKGKYVELRCDPISGHTALYWYRQSLGQGPEFLIYFQGTGAADDSGLPNDRFFAVRPEGSVSTLKIQRTERGDSAVYLCASSWGADTEAFFGQGTRLTVV.

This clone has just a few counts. The CDR3 spells CASSLWRDGNTEAFF. In nucleotides, the CDR3 is TGCGCCAGCAGCTTGTGGAGGGACGGAAACACTGAAGCTTTCTTT. J is TRBJ1-1 and V is TRBV5-1; maybe TRBD1 (5 bases). The CDR3 runs to 15 residues. Trimming took 1 base from V and 2 from J, leaving 12 bases between them. Looked up from germline, CDR1 is SGHRS and CDR2 is YFSETQ.

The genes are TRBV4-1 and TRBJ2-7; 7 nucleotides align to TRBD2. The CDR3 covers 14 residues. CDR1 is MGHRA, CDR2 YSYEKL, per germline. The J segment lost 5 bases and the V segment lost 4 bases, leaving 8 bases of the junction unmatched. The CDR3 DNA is TGCGCCAGCAGCCCCGTGGGGGGGTCAAACGAGCAGTACTTC. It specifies CASSPVGGSNEQYF.

The CDR3 reads CATSRDGSRGQPQHF. CDR3 DNA: TGTGCCACCAGCAGAGATGGGTCCAGAGGGCAGCCCCAGCATTTT. This chain uses TRBV15 with TRBJ1-5; no firm D call. V was trimmed by 0 bases and J by 7 bases, leaving 13 bases between them. This CDR3 has 15 amino acids. Germline CDR1 and CDR2: LNHNV and YYDKDF (reference sequence). The whole variable domain, remainder taken from reference TRBV15 and TRBJ1-5, is DAMVIQNPRYQVTQFGKPVTLSCSQTLNHNVMYWYQQKSSQAPKLLFHYYDKDFNNEADTPDNFQSRRPNTSFCFLDIRSPGLGDTAMYLCATSRDGSRGQPQHFGDGTRLSIL.

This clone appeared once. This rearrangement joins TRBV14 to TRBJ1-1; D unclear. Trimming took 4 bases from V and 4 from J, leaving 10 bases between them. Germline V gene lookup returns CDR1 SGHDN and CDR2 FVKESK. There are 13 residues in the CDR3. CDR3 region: CASSLGPATEAFF. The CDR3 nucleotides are TGTGCCAGCAGCCTAGGCCCGGCCACTGAAGCTTTCTTT.